The clone carrying this TCR beta chain was picked up many times. Its antigen is unidentified. TCRdb re-derived calls from the PCR reads in MiXCR, one entry per CDR3 protein. The sample includes approximately 680,000 distinct CDR3 sequences, over 25% seen only once; the top ten take about 0.8%. The data were obtained in a study of molecular identifiers for immune sequencing clone quantification. Libraries of naive CD8 cells were prepared from around 20,000 to 1,000,000 sorted cells using 10%, 30% or 50% RNA. There are 14 residues in the CDR3. Germline V gene data show CDR1 as DFQATT and CDR2 as SNEGSKA (reference sequence). Study-wide points: Clones of above 20 RNA copies carried over 98% of effector molecules; in naive cells they carried under 1%.

The chain recombines TRBV20-1 with TRBJ2-5; 7 positions agree with TRBD2. Sequencing input: naive CD8+ T cells from blood, with Jurkat cell RNA spiked in. Subset defined: FACS-sorted CD8+CD4-CCR7+CD45RA+ naive T cells. The clonotype originates from a human donor in good health. Some libraries in this study had Jurkat cell RNA spiked in. The CDR3 DNA is TGCAGCGCTCCACCGGCGGGAGAGGAAGAGACCCAGTACTTC. As protein: CSAPPAGEEETQYF.